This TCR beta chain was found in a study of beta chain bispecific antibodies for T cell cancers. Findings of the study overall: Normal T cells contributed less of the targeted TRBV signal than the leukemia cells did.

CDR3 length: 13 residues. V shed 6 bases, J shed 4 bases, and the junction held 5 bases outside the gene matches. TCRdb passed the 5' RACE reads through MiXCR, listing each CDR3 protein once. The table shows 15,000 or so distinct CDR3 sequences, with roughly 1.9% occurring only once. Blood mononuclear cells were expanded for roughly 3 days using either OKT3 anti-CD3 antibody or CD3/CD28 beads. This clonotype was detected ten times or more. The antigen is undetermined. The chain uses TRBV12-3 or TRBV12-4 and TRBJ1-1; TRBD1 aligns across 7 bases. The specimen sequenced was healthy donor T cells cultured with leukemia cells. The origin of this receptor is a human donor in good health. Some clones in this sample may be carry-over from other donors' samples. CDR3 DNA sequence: TGTGCCAGCAGCCGACAGGGAGGCACTGAAGCTTTCTTT. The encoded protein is CASSRQGGTEAFF.